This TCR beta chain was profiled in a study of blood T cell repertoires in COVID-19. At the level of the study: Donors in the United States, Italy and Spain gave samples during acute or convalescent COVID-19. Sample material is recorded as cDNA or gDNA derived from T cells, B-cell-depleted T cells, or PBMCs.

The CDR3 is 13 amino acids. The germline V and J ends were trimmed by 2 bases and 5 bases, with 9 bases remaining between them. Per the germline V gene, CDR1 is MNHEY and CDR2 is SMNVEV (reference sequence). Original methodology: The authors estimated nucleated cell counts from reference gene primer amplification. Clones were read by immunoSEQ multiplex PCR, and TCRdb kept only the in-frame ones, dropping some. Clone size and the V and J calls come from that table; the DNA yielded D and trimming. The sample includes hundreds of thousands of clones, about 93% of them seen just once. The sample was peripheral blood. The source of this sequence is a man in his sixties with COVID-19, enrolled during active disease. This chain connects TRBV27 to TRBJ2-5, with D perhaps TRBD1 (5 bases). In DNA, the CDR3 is TGTGCCAGCAGTTTACAGGGTTGGGAGACCCAGTACTTC. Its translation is CASSLQGWETQYF.